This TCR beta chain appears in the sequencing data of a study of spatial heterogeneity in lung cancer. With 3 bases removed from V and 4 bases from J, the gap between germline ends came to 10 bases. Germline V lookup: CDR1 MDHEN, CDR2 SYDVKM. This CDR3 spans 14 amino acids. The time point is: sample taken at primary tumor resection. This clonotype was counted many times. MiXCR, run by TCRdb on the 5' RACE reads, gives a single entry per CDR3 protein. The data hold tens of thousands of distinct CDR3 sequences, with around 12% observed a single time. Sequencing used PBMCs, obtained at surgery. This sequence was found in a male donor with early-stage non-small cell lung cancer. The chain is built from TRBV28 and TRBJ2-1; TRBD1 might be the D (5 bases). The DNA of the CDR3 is TGTGCCAGCAGTTTGGCAGGGCCGTACAATGAGCAGTTCTTC. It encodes CASSLAGPYNEQFF.